This is a list of T cell receptor beta chains from one sample in a study of CD4 and CD8 cells across lung adenocarcinoma regions. MiXCR, applied by TCRdb to the PCR reads, yields one record per CDR3 protein. This table holds about 2,500 distinct CDR3 sequences, roughly 69% found once. The sample comprised CD4+ T cells from the center of a lung tumor. These receptors were collected from a female donor with lung adenocarcinoma. The CD4 and CD8 labels of this study may be unreliable. Each CDR3 is given with its conserved first and last residue. The D gene is left open where the match is weak. Clone sizes are given selectively: once, few, many, or a class where the clone is expanded.

d_gene	v_gene	abundance	j_gene	CDR3aa	CDR3nt
.	TRBV6-1	.	TRBJ2-1	CASRLFRGSSYNEQFF	TGTGCCAGCAGACTCTTTCGCGGAAGCTCCTACAATGAGCAGTTCTTC
TRBD2	TRBV12-3/TRBV12-4	.	TRBJ2-3	CASSYGLAGESTDTQYF	TGTGCCAGCAGTTACGGACTAGCGGGGGAGAGCACAGATACGCAGTATTTT
.	TRBV6-1	.	TRBJ2-1	CASRPGASSYNEQFF	TGTGCCAGCAGACCGGGGGCGAGCTCCTACAATGAGCAGTTCTTC
.	TRBV7-2	large	TRBJ2-7	CASRISGLAYEQYF	TGTGCCAGCAGAATAAGTGGGCTAGCATACGAGCAGTACTTC
TRBD1	TRBV6-1	.	TRBJ2-2	CASSERGGANTGELFF	TGTGCCAGCAGTGAACGAGGGGGCGCGAACACCGGGGAGCTGTTTTTT
TRBD2	TRBV6-1	.	TRBJ2-1	CASSEMGLAGVNEQFF	TGTGCCAGCAGTGAGATGGGACTAGCGGGAGTTAATGAGCAGTTCTTC
TRBD2	TRBV7-3	.	TRBJ2-7	CASKITGGPSYEQYF	TGTGCCAGCAAAATAACGGGAGGCCCCTCCTACGAGCAGTACTTC
TRBD2	TRBV12-3/TRBV12-4	.	TRBJ2-1	CASSFLGGTNEQFF	TGTGCCAGCAGTTTTCTCGGGGGGACCAATGAGCAGTTCTTC
.	TRBV6-1	.	TRBJ2-1	CASSDLGAATYNEQFF	TGTGCCAGCAGTGACTTGGGGGCAGCTACCTACAATGAGCAGTTCTTC
TRBD2	TRBV6-1	.	TRBJ2-7	CASSARSGGPYEQYF	TGTGCCAGCAGTGCTAGGAGCGGGGGCCCCTACGAGCAGTACTTC
.	TRBV6-1	.	TRBJ1-4	CASSEGLSNEKLFF	TGTGCCAGCAGTGAAGGTCTTTCTAATGAAAAACTGTTTTTT
.	TRBV12-3/TRBV12-4	.	TRBJ2-1	CASSLGGSRYNEQFF	TGTGCCAGCAGTTTAGGGGGGAGTCGATACAATGAGCAGTTCTTC
.	TRBV6-1	.	TRBJ2-7	CASRKYRESYEQYF	TGTGCCAGCAGAAAATACAGGGAATCCTACGAGCAGTACTTC
TRBD2	TRBV9	once	TRBJ2-1	CASSVGASGRAYNEQFF	TGTGCCAGCAGCGTAGGGGCTAGCGGGAGGGCCTACAATGAGCAGTTCTTC
.	TRBV6-1	few	TRBJ2-4	CASSLRPSAKNIQYF	TGTGCCAGCAGTCTCCGACCTTCAGCCAAAAACATTCAGTACTTC
TRBD1	TRBV6-5	few	TRBJ2-5	CASEVLGTGVETQYF	TGTGCCAGCGAGGTACTTGGGACAGGGGTAGAGACCCAGTACTTC
.	TRBV6-1	few	TRBJ1-1	CASREDSIAFF	TGTGCCAGTAGGGAGGACAGTATAGCTTTCTTT
TRBD2	TRBV6-1	.	TRBJ2-2	CASSKASSGSKGELFF	TGTGCCAGCAGTAAAGCGTCTAGCGGGAGCAAGGGGGAGCTGTTTTTT
.	TRBV11-2	.	TRBJ2-7	CASSLWAGPSSYEQYF	TGTGCCAGCAGCTTATGGGCGGGGCCTTCTTCCTACGAGCAGTACTTC
TRBD2	TRBV27	.	TRBJ2-3	CASSTRLAGGTDTQYF	TGTGCCAGCAGTACCCGACTAGCGGGAGGGACAGATACGCAGTATTTT
.	TRBV6-1	.	TRBJ2-5	CASTKGVGKETQYF	TGTGCCAGCACAAAGGGGGTAGGAAAGGAGACCCAGTACTTC
.	TRBV6-5	few	TRBJ2-7	CASSYSNPLLDEQYF	TGTGCCAGCAGTTACTCGAACCCGTTACTCGACGAGCAGTACTTC
.	TRBV4-1	few	TRBJ2-1	CASSETTSFYNEQFF	TGCGCCAGCAGCGAAACTACTAGTTTTTACAATGAGCAGTTCTTC
.	TRBV6-1	.	TRBJ1-6	CASSDRGWSPLHF	TGTGCCAGCAGTGACAGGGGATGGTCGCCCCTCCACTTT
.	TRBV25-1	once	TRBJ2-7	CASTPGPQAAKDTQYF	TGTGCCAGCACCCCGGGACCCCAAGCAGCCAAAGACACGCAGTACTTC
.	TRBV6-5	.	TRBJ2-5	CASSYSGGLETQYF	TGTGCCAGCAGTTACTCAGGAGGGTTAGAGACCCAGTACTTC
.	TRBV12-3/TRBV12-4	.	TRBJ2-4	CAGRGGRDQETQYF	TGTGCGGGGCGCGGGGGCCGAGACCAAGAGACTCAGTACTTC
TRBD2	TRBV6-1	.	TRBJ2-3	CASRRTSGGAGGTDTQYF	TGTGCCAGCAGACGGACTAGCGGGGGGGCGGGGGGCACAGATACGCAGTATTTT
.	TRBV12-3/TRBV12-4	.	TRBJ1-5	CASSPDWRQPQHF	TGTGCCAGCAGTCCGGATTGGCGCCAGCCCCAGCATTTT
TRBD1	TRBV10-2	.	TRBJ2-5	CASSGTVLETQYF	TGCGCCAGCAGCGGGACAGTGTTGGAGACCCAGTACTTC
TRBD2	TRBV7-8	.	TRBJ2-5	CASSLGVTSGRGETQYF	TGTGCCAGCAGCTTAGGCGTAACCAGCGGGAGAGGAGAGACCCAGTACTTC
TRBD2	TRBV6-1	once	TRBJ2-1	CASTKGASGRKNEQFF	TGTGCCAGCACTAAAGGGGCTAGCGGGAGGAAAAATGAGCAGTTCTTC